A single sample gave rise to the 24 T cell receptor beta chains below, sequenced in a study of T cells in Graves' hyperthyroidism and ophthalmopathy (dated 2019 in TCRdb). The method behind the library was multiplex PCR. Sequenced on an Illumina HiSeq 2000. The TCR beta CDR3 regions were amplified from the RNA transcripts. The first round of RT-PCR for the TCR CDR3 was performed with the HTBI primer set and the Qiagen OneStep RT-PCR kit. Using fastp at Q25 and MiXCR, TCRdb reprocessed the public reads and kept productive beta chains. Entries that share a CDR3 protein sequence are merged under the most common genes and DNA. This sample comprises approximately 330,000 distinct CDR3 sequences, 12% to 15% of them detected only once. 34% of the sample is held by the ten biggest clonotypes. Specimen: blood. The receptors shown here come from a woman in her forties with Graves' ophthalmopathy.

The chain has TRBV18 and TRBJ2-5, with a tentative D call TRBD1 (6 bases). Between the trimmed V and J ends, which lost 5 bases and 4 bases, there was a span of 14 bases. Germline V lookup: CDR1 KGHSH, CDR2 LQKENI. The CDR3 contains 14 residues. CDR3 nucleotide sequence: TGTGCCAGCTCAGCGAGACAGGAATTAGAGACCCAGTACTTC. Its translation: CASSARQELETQYF. Filled out from reference TRBV18 and TRBJ2-5, the complete variable domain reads NAGVMQNPRHLVRRRGQEARLRCSPMKGHSHVYWYRQLPEEGLKFMVYLQKENIIDESGMPKERFSAEFPKEGPSILRIQQVVRGDSAAYFCASSARQELETQYFGPGTRLLVL.

This clonotype was recorded at least ten times. The chain couples TRBV6-1 to TRBJ1-5, with 9 bases matching TRBD1. Germline loops: CDR1 MNHNS, CDR2 SASEGT. The CDR3 covers 15 residues. J was trimmed by 4 bases and V by 8 bases; bases with no gene match: 9. The CDR3 region has the DNA TGTGCCAGCCTAAAGGGACAGGGTAGAAATCAGCCCCAGCATTTT. Translation gives CASLKGQGRNQPQHF.

This chain connects TRBV9 to TRBJ2-5, with D perhaps TRBD1 (5 bases). V was clipped by 3 bases and J by 5 bases, with 11 bases between them. The CDR3 extends over 13 amino acids. Germline-derived CDR1 and CDR2 are SGDLS and YYNGEE. The DNA for the CDR3 is TGTGCCAGCAGCGGGGGCCCTAGGGAGACCCAGTACTTC. Translated, it gives CASSGGPRETQYF.

This clonotype came up many times. V usage is TRBV20-1 and J usage is TRBJ2-2; D may correspond to TRBD1 or TRBD2 (5 bases each). Germline CDR1 and CDR2: DFQATT and SNEGSKA (reference sequence). CDR3 length equals 14 residues. V was trimmed by 6 bases and J by 7 bases, leaving 18 bases between them. The CDR3 sequence: CSAARDGRGGELFF. In DNA, the CDR3 is TGCAGTGCCGCAAGGGACGGAAGGGGCGGGGAGCTGTTTTTT.

This clonotype was observed a handful of times. This chain uses TRBV18 with TRBJ2-2; D not certain. Germline CDR1 is KGHSH and CDR2 is LQKENI. Trimming removed 3 bases from V and 2 bases from J, with 13 bases in between. The CDR3 is made up of 16 amino acids. The CDR3: CASSPGQPVNTGELFF. The CDR3 nucleotides are TGTGCCAGCTCACCCGGCCAGCCAGTAAACACCGGGGAGCTGTTTTTT.

The V and J genes are TRBV5-8 and TRBJ1-2, with D uncertain. CDR1 and CDR2 (germline): SGHTS, YDEGEE. The ends were cut back, 4 bases at V and 2 bases at J, with 18 bases in the middle. This CDR3 is built from 16 residues. The CDR3 is CASSHRSIPLNYGYTF. DNA of the CDR3: TGTGCCAGCAGCCACCGATCAATCCCCTTGAACTATGGCTACACCTTC.

This clonotype was found many times. The chain uses TRBV3-1 and TRBJ2-7; D possibly corresponds to TRBD2 (6 bases). This CDR3 has 14 residues. V was trimmed by 4 bases and J by 3 bases, leaving 13 bases between them. Germline V gives CDR1 LGHDT, CDR2 YNNKEL (reference sequence). This CDR3 reads CASSRGWGVYEQYF. The CDR3 nucleotides are TGTGCCAGCAGCCGCGGATGGGGGGTCTACGAGCAGTACTTC.

The chain uses TRBV18 and TRBJ2-7; D gene unclear. V lost 5 bases and J 2 bases, leaving 7 bases between the germline ends. The length of the CDR3 is 12 residues. The germline V gene has CDR1 KGHSH and CDR2 LQKENI. Written as DNA, the CDR3 is TGTGCCAGCTCAAACAGACCCTACGAGCAGTACTTC. The encoded protein is CASSNRPYEQYF.

This clonotype appeared a few times. The rearrangement links TRBV5-6 to TRBJ2-3, with a tentative D call TRBD1 (6 bases). V dropped 3 bases and J dropped 3 bases, with 14 bases sitting between them. Germline-derived CDR1 and CDR2 are SGHDT and YYEEEE. This CDR3 is 15 amino acids long. The CDR3: CASSSQGLGTDTQYF. CDR3 nucleotide sequence: TGTGCCAGCAGCTCACAGGGTCTGGGGACAGATACGCAGTATTTT.

This clonotype was seen at least ten times. The chain has TRBV27 and TRBJ1-2; D is possibly TRBD1 (5 bases). From germline, CDR1 is MNHEY and CDR2 SMNVEV (reference sequence). The ends were cut back, 6 bases at V and 3 bases at J, with 14 bases in the middle. There are 14 residues in the CDR3. DNA of the CDR3: TGTGCCAGCAGCGGGAACCAGGGATACTATGGCTACACCTTC. It translates to CASSGNQGYYGYTF.

This clonotype came up many times. The chain recombines TRBV29-1 with TRBJ1-5; D perhaps matches TRBD1 (6 bases). The CDR3 runs 12 residues. Germline CDR1 reads SQVTM; CDR2 reads ANQGSEA. With 4 bases removed from V and 7 bases from J, the gap between germline ends came to 11 bases. CDR3 coding DNA: TGCAGCGTTGGGGGGGGGCGGCAGCCCCAGCATTTT. Translated, it gives CSVGGGRQPQHF.

Many counts were recorded for this clonotype. The chain combines TRBV20-1 with TRBJ1-2, with D tentatively TRBD1 (6 bases). Per the germline V gene, CDR1 is DFQATT and CDR2 is SNEGSKA (reference sequence). CDR3 length equals 12 residues. V lost 1 base and J 9 bases, leaving 12 bases between the germline ends. This CDR3 is CSARVLRDSYTF. The CDR3 DNA is TGCAGTGCTAGAGTTTTGAGGGACAGCTACACCTTC.

The chain joins TRBV6-5 to TRBJ2-3, with D possibly matching TRBD1 (6 bases). CDR3 length: 13 residues. The germline V gene encodes CDR1 MNHEY and CDR2 SVGAGI. The V and J ends lost 2 bases and 6 bases respectively, with 9 bases between them. The CDR3 loop is CASSYTGWDTQYF. The CDR3, as DNA: TGTGCCAGCAGTTACACAGGGTGGGATACGCAGTATTTT.

Only a few counts were recorded for this clonotype. CDR3 in amino acids: CASSHSGNPNTGELFF. CDR3 sequence (DNA): TGTGCCAGCAGCCACTCGGGGAACCCGAACACCGGGGAGCTGTTTTTT. The genes are TRBV3-1 and TRBJ2-2, with D tentatively TRBD2 (5 bases). V lost 3 bases to trimming and J lost 0 bases, with 11 bases between them. The CDR3 covers 16 residues. Germline V CDR1 and CDR2: LGHDT, YNNKEL (reference sequence).

About this clonotype: This clone may be a read error of a much larger clone one base away. The chain joins TRBV18 to TRBJ1-5; D gene uncertain. CDR3 length: 13 residues. Germline CDR1 reads KGHSH; CDR2 reads LQKENI. The CDR3 spells CASSPQSNRPQHF. The CDR3 DNA follows: TGTGCCAGCTCACCCCAGTCGAATCGGCCCCAGCATTTT.

This clonotype has a count of ten or more. The chain couples TRBV7-9 to TRBJ2-1, with 12 bases aligning to TRBD2. The CDR3 totals 15 residues. Germline CDR1 reads SEHNR; CDR2 reads FQNEAQ (reference sequence). Unmatched junction bases numbered 0, after V lost 0 bases and J lost 6 bases. The CDR3 region is CASSLATSGSNEQFF. CDR3 DNA sequence: TGTGCCAGCAGCTTAGCGACTAGCGGGAGCAATGAGCAGTTCTTC.

This clonotype came up many times. This sequence joins TRBV19 and TRBJ1-2, with D tentatively TRBD1 (5 bases). The germline V gene encodes CDR1 LNHDA and CDR2 SQIVND (reference sequence). Trimming stripped 2 bases from V and 7 bases from J, with 11 bases between. The CDR3 loop spans 13 amino acids. CDR3 nucleotides: TGTGCCAGTAGTATACCGCCAGGGCTTGGCTACACCTTC. Residues: CASSIPPGLGYTF.

This clonotype was observed many times. The chain employs TRBV20-1 and TRBJ2-7; D is unclear. Germline V gene data show CDR1 as DFQATT and CDR2 as SNEGSKA (reference sequence). The CDR3 sequence is 13 residues long. V lost 4 bases to trimming and J lost 3 bases, with 13 bases between them. The CDR3 spells CSATRIGVYEQYF. DNA for the CDR3: TGCAGTGCTACCAGGATTGGGGTCTACGAGCAGTACTTC.

The table lists this clonotype with a count of one. Germline is not matched at one junction end, which may reflect a read error. The rearrangement joins TRBV4-1 to TRBJ2-4; the D is unclear. CDR1 MGHRA and CDR2 YSYEKL come from the germline V gene. This CDR3 has 12 residues. The CDR3 loop reads CASSQDGDIQYF. CDR3 sequence (DNA): TGTGCCAGCAGCCAAGACGGCGATATTCAGTACTTC.

This clonotype came up many times. The V and J genes are TRBV4-2 and TRBJ2-5, with 15 bases fitting TRBD2. With V trimmed by 1 base and J by 5 bases, 8 bases remained unmatched. Germline assignment: CDR1 LGHNA and CDR2 YNFKEQ. The CDR3 contains 18 residues. In DNA form, the CDR3 reads TGTGCCAGCAGCCAAGGCGAAGGACTAGCGGGGGGGCGGGAGACCCAGTACTTC. This translates into CASSQGEGLAGGRETQYF.

This clonotype was observed at least ten times. This CDR3 is CATRVYETQYF. The CDR3, as DNA: TGTGCCACCAGGGTTTATGAGACCCAGTACTTC. This chain connects TRBV10-3 to TRBJ2-5, with TRBD1 as a possible D gene (5 bases). V gave up 10 bases and J gave up 5 bases, with 11 bases separating them. There are 11 residues in the CDR3. Germline values: CDR1 ENHRY, CDR2 SYGVKD.

This clonotype was counted a few times. V is TRBV19 and J is TRBJ2-1; 8 bases agree with TRBD2. The CDR3 sequence is 15 residues long. Germline V gene data show CDR1 as LNHDA and CDR2 as SQIVND (reference sequence). The V and J ends lost 6 bases and 3 bases, in that order; junction bases with no gene match: 7. As DNA, the CDR3 is TGTGCCAGTAGCGAAAGCGGGAGCGACTACAATGAGCAGTTCTTC. Amino acid sequence: CASSESGSDYNEQFF. The full variable domain, completed using reference TRBV19 and TRBJ2-1, is DGGITQSPKYLFRKEGQNVTLSCEQNLNHDAMYWYRQDPGQGLRLIYYSQIVNDFQKGDIAEGYSVSREKKESFPLTVTSAQKNPTAFYLCASSESGSDYNEQFFGPGTRLTVL.

This clonotype was seen many times. The V gene is TRBV6-1, the J gene TRBJ1-2; 8 bases match TRBD1. Germline V gives CDR1 MNHNS, CDR2 SASEGT. The V segment lost 3 bases and the J segment 3 bases; nucleotides outside the gene matches: 6. This CDR3 spans 15 amino acids. The CDR3 loop is CASSEHGQGDYGYTF. The CDR3 DNA reads as TGTGCCAGCAGTGAGCACGGACAGGGCGACTATGGCTACACCTTC.

This clonotype showed up many times. V is TRBV14 and J is TRBJ1-2, with D tentatively TRBD1 (5 bases). Germline V CDR1 and CDR2: SGHDN, FVKESK. V was cut by 1 base and J by 4 bases, with 13 bases left in between. This CDR3 comprises 15 residues. The CDR3 DNA reads as TGTGCCAGCAGCCAAGGGATTTGGGGGGGCTATGGCTACACCTTC. Its protein product is CASSQGIWGGYGYTF.